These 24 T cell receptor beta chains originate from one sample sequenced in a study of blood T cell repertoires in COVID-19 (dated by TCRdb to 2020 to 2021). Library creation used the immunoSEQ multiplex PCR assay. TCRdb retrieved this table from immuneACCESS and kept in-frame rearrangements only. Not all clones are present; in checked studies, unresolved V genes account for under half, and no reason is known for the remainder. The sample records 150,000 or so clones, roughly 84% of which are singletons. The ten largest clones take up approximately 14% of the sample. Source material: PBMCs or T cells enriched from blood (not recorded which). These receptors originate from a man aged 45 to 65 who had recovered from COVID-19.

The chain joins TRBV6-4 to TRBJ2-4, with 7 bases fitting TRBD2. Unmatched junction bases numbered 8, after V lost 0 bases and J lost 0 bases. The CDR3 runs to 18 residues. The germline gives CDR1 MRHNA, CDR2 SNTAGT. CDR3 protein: CASSDSYRGELAKNIQYF. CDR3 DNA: TGTGCCAGCAGTGACTCGTATCGGGGGGAACTAGCCAAAAACATTCAGTACTTC.

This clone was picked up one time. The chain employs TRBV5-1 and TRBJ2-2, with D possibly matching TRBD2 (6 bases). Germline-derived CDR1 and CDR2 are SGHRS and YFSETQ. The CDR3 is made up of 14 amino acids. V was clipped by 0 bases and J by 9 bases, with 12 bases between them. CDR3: CASSLGGLPRELFF. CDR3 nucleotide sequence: TGCGCCAGCAGCTTGGGAGGACTACCGAGGGAGCTGTTTTTT.

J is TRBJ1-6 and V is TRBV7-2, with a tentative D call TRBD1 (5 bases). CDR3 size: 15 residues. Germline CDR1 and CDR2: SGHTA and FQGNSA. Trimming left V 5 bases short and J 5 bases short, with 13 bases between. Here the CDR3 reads CASSPRQGDNSPLHF. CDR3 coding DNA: TGTGCCAGCAGCCCCCGCCAGGGCGATAATTCACCCCTCCACTTT.

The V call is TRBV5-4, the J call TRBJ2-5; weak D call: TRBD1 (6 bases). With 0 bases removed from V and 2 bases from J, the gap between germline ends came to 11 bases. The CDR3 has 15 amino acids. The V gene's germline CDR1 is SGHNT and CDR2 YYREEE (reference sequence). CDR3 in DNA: TGTGCCAGCAGCTTGGCCCGGCAGGGGCAAGAGACCCAGTACTTC. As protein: CASSLARQGQETQYF.

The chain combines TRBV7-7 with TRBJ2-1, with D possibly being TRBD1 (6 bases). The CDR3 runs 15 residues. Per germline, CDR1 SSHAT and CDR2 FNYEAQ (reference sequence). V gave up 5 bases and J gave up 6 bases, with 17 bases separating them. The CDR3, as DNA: TGTGCCAGCAGCCAAACAGGGTCCCCCAGCAATGAGCAGTTCTTC. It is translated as CASSQTGSPSNEQFF.

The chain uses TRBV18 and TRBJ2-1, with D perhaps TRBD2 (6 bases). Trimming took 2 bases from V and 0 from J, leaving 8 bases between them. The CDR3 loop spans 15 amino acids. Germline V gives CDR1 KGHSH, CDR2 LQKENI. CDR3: CASSPKTSSYNEQFF. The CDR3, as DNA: TGTGCCAGCTCACCAAAGACTAGCTCCTACAATGAGCAGTTCTTC.

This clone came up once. The CDR3 DNA sequence: TGTGCCAGCACCCCGTGGGAGGCATCCGAGGATCGCCAGTACTTC. This codes for CASTPWEASEDRQYF. The rearrangement joins TRBV2 to TRBJ2-5, with D maybe TRBD2 (6 bases). Trimming left V 7 bases short and J 10 bases short, with 25 bases between. CDR3 length: 15 amino acids. Germline CDR1 SNHLY, CDR2 FYNNEI. The full variable domain, rest sourced from reference TRBV2 and TRBJ2-5, is EPEVTQTPSHQVTQMGQEVILRCVPISNHLYFYWYRQILGQKVEFLVSFYNNEISEKSEIFDDQFSVERPDGSNFTLKIRSTKLEDSAMYFCASTPWEASEDRQYFGPGTRLLVL.

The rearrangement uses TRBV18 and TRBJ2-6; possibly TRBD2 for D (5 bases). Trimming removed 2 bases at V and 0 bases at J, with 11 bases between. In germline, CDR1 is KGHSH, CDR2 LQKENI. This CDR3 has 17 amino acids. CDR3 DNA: TGTGCCAGCTCACCAAACCTAGCAAGCTCTGGGGCCAACGTCCTGACTTTC. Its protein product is CASSPNLASSGANVLTF. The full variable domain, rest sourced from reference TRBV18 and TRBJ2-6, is NAGVMQNPRHLVRRRGQEARLRCSPMKGHSHVYWYRQLPEEGLKFMVYLQKENIIDESGMPKERFSAEFPKEGPSILRIQQVVRGDSAAYFCASSPNLASSGANVLTFGAGSRLTVL.

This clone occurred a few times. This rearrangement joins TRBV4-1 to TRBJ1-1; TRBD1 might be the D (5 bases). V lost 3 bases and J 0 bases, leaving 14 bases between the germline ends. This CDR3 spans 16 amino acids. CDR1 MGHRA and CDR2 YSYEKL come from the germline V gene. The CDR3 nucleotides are TGCGCCAGCAGCCAGACACTAATAGGGGTGAACACTGAAGCTTTCTTT. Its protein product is CASSQTLIGVNTEAFF.

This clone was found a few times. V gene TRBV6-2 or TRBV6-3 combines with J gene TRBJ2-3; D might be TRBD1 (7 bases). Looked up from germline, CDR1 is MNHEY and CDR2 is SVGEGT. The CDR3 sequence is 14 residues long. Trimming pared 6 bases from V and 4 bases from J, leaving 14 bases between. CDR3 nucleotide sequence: TGTGCCAGCAGCTCCACAGGGGAGGCAGATACGCAGTATTTT. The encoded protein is CASSSTGEADTQYF.

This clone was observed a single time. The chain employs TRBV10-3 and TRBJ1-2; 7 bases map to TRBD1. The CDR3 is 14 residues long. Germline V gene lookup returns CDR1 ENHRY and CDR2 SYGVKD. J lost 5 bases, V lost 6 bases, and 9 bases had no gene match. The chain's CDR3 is CAISQRTGGYGYTF. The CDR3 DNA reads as TGTGCCATCAGCCAAAGGACAGGCGGGTATGGCTACACCTTC.

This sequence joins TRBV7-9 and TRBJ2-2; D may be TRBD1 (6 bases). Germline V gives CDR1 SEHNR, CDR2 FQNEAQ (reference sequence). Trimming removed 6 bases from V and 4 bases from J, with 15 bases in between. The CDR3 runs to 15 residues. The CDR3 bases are TGTGCCAGCAGGGGGCAACAGGGAATCACCGGGGAGCTGTTTTTT. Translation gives CASRGQQGITGELFF. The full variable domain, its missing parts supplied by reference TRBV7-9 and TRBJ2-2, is DTGVSQNPRHKITKRGQNVTFRCDPISEHNRLYWYRQTLGQGPEFLTYFQNEAQLEKSRLLSDRFSAERPKGSFSTLEIQRTEQGDSAMYLCASRGQQGITGELFFGEGSRLTVL.

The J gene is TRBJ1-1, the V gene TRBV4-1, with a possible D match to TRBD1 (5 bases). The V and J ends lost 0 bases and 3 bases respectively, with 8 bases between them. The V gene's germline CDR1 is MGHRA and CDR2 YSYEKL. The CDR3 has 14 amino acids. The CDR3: CASSQEWGDTEAFF. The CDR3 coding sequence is TGCGCCAGCAGCCAAGAGTGGGGGGACACTGAAGCTTTCTTT.

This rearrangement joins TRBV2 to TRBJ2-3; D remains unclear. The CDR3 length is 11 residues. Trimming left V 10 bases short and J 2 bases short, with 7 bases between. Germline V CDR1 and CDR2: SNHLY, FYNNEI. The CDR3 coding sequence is TGTGCCACCCACTTCACAGATACGCAGTATTTT. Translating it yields CATHFTDTQYF.

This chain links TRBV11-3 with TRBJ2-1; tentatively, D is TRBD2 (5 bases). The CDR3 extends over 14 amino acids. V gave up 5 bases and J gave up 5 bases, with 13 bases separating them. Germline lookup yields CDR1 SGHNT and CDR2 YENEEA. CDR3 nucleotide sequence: TGTGCCAGCAGCCCGGACTCTCTGAACAATGAGCAGTTCTTC. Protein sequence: CASSPDSLNNEQFF. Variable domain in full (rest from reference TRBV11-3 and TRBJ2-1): EAGVVQSPRYKIIEKKQPVAFWCNPISGHNTLYWYLQNLGQGPELLIRYENEEAVDDSQLPKDRFSAERLKGVDSTLKIQPAELGDSAVYLCASSPDSLNNEQFFGPGTRLTVL.

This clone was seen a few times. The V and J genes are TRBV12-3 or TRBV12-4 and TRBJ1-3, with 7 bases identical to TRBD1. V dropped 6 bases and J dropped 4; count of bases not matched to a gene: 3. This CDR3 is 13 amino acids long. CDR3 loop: CASRETGGNTIYF. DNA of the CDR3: TGTGCCAGCAGGGAGACAGGGGGAAACACCATATATTTT.

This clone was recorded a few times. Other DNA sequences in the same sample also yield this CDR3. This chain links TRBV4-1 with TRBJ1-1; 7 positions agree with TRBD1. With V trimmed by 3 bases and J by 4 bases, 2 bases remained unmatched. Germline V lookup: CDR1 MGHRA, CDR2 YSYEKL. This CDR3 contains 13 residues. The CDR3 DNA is TGCGCCAGCAGCCAGACAGGGTCCACTGAAGCTTTCTTT. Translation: CASSQTGSTEAFF.

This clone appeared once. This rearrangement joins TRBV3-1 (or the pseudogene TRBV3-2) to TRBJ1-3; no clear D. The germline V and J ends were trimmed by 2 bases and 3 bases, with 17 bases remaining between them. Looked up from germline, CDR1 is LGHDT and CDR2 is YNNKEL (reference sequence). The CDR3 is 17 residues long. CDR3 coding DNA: TGTGCCAGCAGCCAACCCCTCGGGAGCCTTAGTGGAAACACCATATATTTT. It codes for CASSQPLGSLSGNTIYF.

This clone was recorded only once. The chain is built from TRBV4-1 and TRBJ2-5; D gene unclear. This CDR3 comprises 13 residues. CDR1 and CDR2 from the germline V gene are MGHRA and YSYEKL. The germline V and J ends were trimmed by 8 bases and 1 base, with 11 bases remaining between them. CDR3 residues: CASGSAVQETQYF. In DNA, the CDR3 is TGCGCCAGCGGCTCTGCGGTCCAAGAGACCCAGTACTTC.

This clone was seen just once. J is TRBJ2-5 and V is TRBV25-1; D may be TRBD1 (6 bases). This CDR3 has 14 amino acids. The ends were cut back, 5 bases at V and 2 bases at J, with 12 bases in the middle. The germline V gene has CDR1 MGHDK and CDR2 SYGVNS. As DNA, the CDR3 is TGTGCCAGCAGTCCTTTGGACAGACAAGAGACCCAGTACTTC. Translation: CASSPLDRQETQYF.

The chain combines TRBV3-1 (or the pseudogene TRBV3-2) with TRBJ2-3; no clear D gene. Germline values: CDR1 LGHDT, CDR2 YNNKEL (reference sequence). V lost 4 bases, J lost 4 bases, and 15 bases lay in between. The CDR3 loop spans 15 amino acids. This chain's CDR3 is CASSPLGLGADTQYF. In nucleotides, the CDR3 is TGTGCCAGCAGCCCCCTTGGGTTGGGCGCAGATACGCAGTATTTT.

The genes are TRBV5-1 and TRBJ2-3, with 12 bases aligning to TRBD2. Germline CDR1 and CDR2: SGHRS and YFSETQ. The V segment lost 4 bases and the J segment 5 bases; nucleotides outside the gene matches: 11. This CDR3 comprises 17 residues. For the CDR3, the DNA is TGCGCCAGCAGCCCCGGACTAGCGGGGCTTCGGGGAGATACGCAGTATTTT. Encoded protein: CASSPGLAGLRGDTQYF.

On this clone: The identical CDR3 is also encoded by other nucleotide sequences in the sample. The DNA for the CDR3 is TGTGCCAGTAGTACTAGGACAGCCAACACTGAAGCTTTCTTT. Amino acids: CASSTRTANTEAFF. The chain carries TRBV19 and TRBJ1-1; TRBD1 is a possible D gene (6 bases). In germline, CDR1 is LNHDA, CDR2 SQIVND (reference sequence). The CDR3 covers 14 residues. V was pared by 4 bases and J by 2 bases, with 11 bases between.

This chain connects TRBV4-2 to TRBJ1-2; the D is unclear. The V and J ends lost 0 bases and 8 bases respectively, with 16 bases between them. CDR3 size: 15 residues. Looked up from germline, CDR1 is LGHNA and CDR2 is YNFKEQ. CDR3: CASSQDLATPRGYTF. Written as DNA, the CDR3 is TGTGCCAGCAGCCAAGATCTGGCCACTCCGCGGGGCTACACCTTC.